These 25 T cell receptor beta chains came from one sample sequenced in a study of technical replicates of blood from several donors. Libraries were prepared by immunoSEQ multiplex PCR; TCRdb keeps only in-frame clonotypes and omits some of them. The sample holds tens of thousands of clones; around 94% are singletons and the top ten take roughly 0.26%. Sequenced material: T cells isolated from PBMCs. These receptors came from a human donor in good health.

The chain uses TRBV13 and TRBJ1-6; 7 bases agree with TRBD1. The ends lost 5 bases at V and 5 bases at J; junction bases unmatched: 6. The CDR3 spans 15 residues. Germline CDR1 PRHDT, CDR2 FYEKMQ (reference sequence). The CDR3, as DNA: TGTGCCAGCAGCCTGGAGGGACAGAATAATTCACCCCTCCACTTT. It codes for CASSLEGQNNSPLHF.

The chain is built from TRBV7-2 and TRBJ2-2, with D perhaps matching TRBD1 (6 bases). Trimming took off 6 bases at V and 6 bases at J, with 11 bases between the two ends. This CDR3 is 13 amino acids long. Germline values: CDR1 SGHTA, CDR2 FQGNSA. The DNA for the CDR3 is TGTGCCAGCAGAACAGGGTTCGCCGGGGAGCTGTTTTTT. Protein product: CASRTGFAGELFF. Drawing the rest from reference TRBV7-2 and TRBJ2-2, the complete variable domain is GAGVSQSPSNKVTEKGKDVELRCDPISGHTALYWYRQSLGQGLEFLIYFQGNSAPDKSGLPSDRFSAERTGGSVSTLTIQRTQQEDSAVYLCASRTGFAGELFFGEGSRLTVL.

This sequence joins TRBV7-9 and TRBJ1-1, with D hard to call. The germline V and J ends were trimmed by 1 base and 8 bases, with 14 bases remaining between them. CDR3 size: 14 residues. Germline lookup yields CDR1 SEHNR and CDR2 FQNEAQ (reference sequence). The CDR3 sequence: CASSLEYQRTEAFF. The CDR3 nucleotides are TGTGCCAGCAGCTTAGAGTATCAGCGAACAGAAGCTTTCTTT. The variable domain in full, completed from reference TRBV7-9 and TRBJ1-1, reads DTGVSQNPRHKITKRGQNVTFRCDPISEHNRLYWYRQTLGQGPEFLTYFQNEAQLEKSRLLSDRFSAERPKGSFSTLEIQRTEQGDSAMYLCASSLEYQRTEAFFGQGTRLTVV.

The chain carries TRBV5-1 and TRBJ2-2, with D tentatively TRBD1 (8 bases). V gave up 4 bases and J gave up 14 bases, with 27 bases separating them. The CDR3 loop spans 16 amino acids. CDR1 is SGHRS, CDR2 YFSETQ, per germline. This chain's CDR3 is CASSNRGGADPRALFF. CDR3 in DNA: TGCGCCAGCAGCAACAGGGGGGGGGCTGACCCCAGGGCCCTGTTTTTT.

The CDR3 nucleotides read TGTGCCAGCAGCACCGGACAGGGGATGAACGAGCAGTACTTC. Translation gives CASSTGQGMNEQYF. The rearrangement uses TRBV7-6 and TRBJ2-7; 9 nucleotides align to TRBD1. V trimming: 5 bases; J trimming: 5 bases; junction bases outside the gene matches: 7. The germline V gene encodes CDR1 SGHVS and CDR2 FNYEAQ. The CDR3 extends over 14 amino acids.

The V call is TRBV7-6, the J call TRBJ2-7; a possible D gene is TRBD1 (5 bases). CDR3 length: 15 amino acids. Germline assignment: CDR1 SGHVS and CDR2 FNYEAQ. Trimming took off 5 bases at V and 0 bases at J, with 14 bases between the two ends. The CDR3 is CASSEKGVNSYEQYF. In nucleotides, the CDR3 is TGTGCCAGCAGCGAAAAAGGGGTGAACTCCTACGAGCAGTACTTC.

CDR3: CASSSIQGGFGEQFF. Here the CDR3 DNA reads TGTGCCAGCAGCTCAATCCAGGGAGGCTTTGGTGAGCAGTTCTTC. V usage is TRBV11-3 and J usage is TRBJ2-1, with a weak D call TRBD2 (6 bases). The CDR3 runs to 15 residues. The germline V and J ends were trimmed by 4 bases and 9 bases, with 19 bases remaining between them. Germline assignment: CDR1 SGHNT and CDR2 YENEEA.

In DNA, the CDR3 is TGTGCCAGCAGCGCGGGCTATGGATCCTACGAGCAGTACTTC. Protein: CASSAGYGSYEQYF. The V and J genes are TRBV5-4 and TRBJ2-7; D may be TRBD2 (5 bases). Germline V gives CDR1 SGHNT, CDR2 YYREEE (reference sequence). CDR3 length: 14 residues. V lost 4 bases and J lost 1, with 12 bases in between.

V is TRBV30 and J is TRBJ2-1; D might be TRBD2 (6 bases). Trimming removed 2 bases at V and 6 bases at J, with 14 bases between. This CDR3 spans 14 amino acids. The germline V gene has CDR1 GTSNPN and CDR2 SVGIG (reference sequence). CDR3 DNA: TGTGCCTGGAGTCCCGGGACTGGGGGCAATGAGCAGTTCTTC. It yields the protein CAWSPGTGGNEQFF.

Here the CDR3 DNA reads TGTGCCAGCAGATCTAGTCAAAGCGAGACCCAGTACTTC. This codes for CASRSSQSETQYF. The chain uses TRBV5-6 and TRBJ2-5; D gene unclear. V was clipped by 5 bases and J by 5 bases, with 13 bases between them. Germline CDR1 SGHDT, CDR2 YYEEEE. The CDR3 covers 13 residues. The full variable domain, in which reference TRBV5-6 and TRBJ2-5 provide the parts outside the CDR3, is DAGVTQSPTHLIKTRGQQVTLRCSPKSGHDTVSWYQQALGQGPQFIFQYYEEEERQRGNFPDRFSGHQFPNYSSELNVNALLLGDSALYLCASRSSQSETQYFGPGTRLLVL.

V usage is TRBV6-5 and J usage is TRBJ1-5, with D perhaps TRBD1 (6 bases). CDR1 is MNHEY, CDR2 SVGAGI, per germline. The V end lost 4 bases, the J end lost 5 bases, and 15 bases lay between the germline ends. There are 15 residues in the CDR3. The CDR3 DNA reads TGTGCCAGCAGTTTCTCGACAGGACGAGATCAGCCCCAGCATTTT. It codes for CASSFSTGRDQPQHF.

The chain uses TRBV5-8 and TRBJ1-5, with a weak D call TRBD1 (5 bases). V lost 2 bases and J 4 bases, leaving 13 bases between the germline ends. The germline gives CDR1 SGHTS, CDR2 YDEGEE. CDR3 length equals 15 residues. This CDR3 is CASSFGGARNQPQHF. In DNA form, the CDR3 reads TGTGCCAGCAGCTTTGGCGGGGCCCGAAATCAGCCCCAGCATTTT.

This chain joins TRBV19 and TRBJ1-1; D is unclear. V shed 6 bases and J shed 4 bases, with 6 bases lying between them. Germline loops: CDR1 LNHDA, CDR2 SQIVND (reference sequence). The CDR3 has 11 amino acids. CDR3 DNA: TGTGCCAGTAGGTTCGGCACTGAAGCTTTCTTT. This encodes CASRFGTEAFF.

The chain has TRBV5-4 and TRBJ2-2; maybe TRBD1 (6 bases). Trimming pared 1 base from V and 4 bases from J, leaving 20 bases between. Germline V gene lookup returns CDR1 SGHNT and CDR2 YYREEE (reference sequence). The CDR3 is 18 amino acids. The CDR3 loop is CASSLRFGIQGLTGELFF. The CDR3 DNA sequence: TGTGCCAGCAGCTTGAGATTCGGGATTCAGGGGCTCACCGGGGAGCTGTTTTTT.

The chain employs TRBV6-1 and TRBJ2-7, with TRBD1 matching over 12 bases. There are 15 residues in the CDR3. J was trimmed by 6 bases and V by 4 bases; bases with no gene match: 7. Germline values: CDR1 MNHNS, CDR2 SASEGT. CDR3 residues: CASSGGTGGAGEQYF. The CDR3 DNA sequence: TGTGCCAGCAGTGGGGGGACAGGGGGCGCGGGCGAGCAGTACTTC.

The chain combines TRBV5-4 with TRBJ1-1, with 11 bases lining up with TRBD1. The germline CDR1 and CDR2 sequences are SGHNT and YYREEE (reference sequence). This CDR3 has 17 amino acids. Trimming at V came to 1 base and at J to 1 base, leaving 6 bases not matched to a gene. The CDR3 spells CASSLIGTGGWNTEAFF. The CDR3 region has the DNA TGTGCCAGCAGCTTGATCGGGACAGGGGGATGGAACACTGAAGCTTTCTTT.

The chain employs TRBV4-1 and TRBJ2-1, with 8 bases fitting TRBD1. CDR3 length: 17 amino acids. In germline, CDR1 is MGHRA, CDR2 YSYEKL. V shed 1 base and J 1 base; nucleotides not matched to a gene: 6. As DNA, the CDR3 is TGCGCCAGCAGCCAAGTCCTTAGACAGGGGTCCTACAATGAGCAGTTCTTC. Translating gives CASSQVLRQGSYNEQFF.

This clone was seen only once. The chain joins TRBV6-1 to TRBJ2-7, with 11 bases that match TRBD1. The CDR3 runs to 17 residues. Germline CDR1 is MNHNS and CDR2 is SASEGT. V shed 2 bases, J shed 5 bases, and the junction held 11 bases outside the gene matches. CDR3 DNA: TGTGCCAGCAGTGAATCGCGGCGGGACAGGGGGTTCGACGAGCAGTACTTC. It codes for CASSESRRDRGFDEQYF.

This chain links TRBV30 with TRBJ2-4, with 10 bases aligning to TRBD2. Germline CDR1 is GTSNPN and CDR2 is SVGIG (reference sequence). The V and J ends lost 2 bases and 3 bases, in that order; junction bases with no gene match: 10. The CDR3 runs 17 residues. CDR3 DNA sequence: TGTGCCTGGAGTTCTCCCCCCCAGCGGGGGGGCAAAAACATTCAGTACTTC. Amino acids: CAWSSPPQRGGKNIQYF. Using reference TRBV30 and TRBJ2-4 for the parts outside the CDR3, the full variable domain is SQTIHQWPATLVQPVGSPLSLECTVEGTSNPNLYWYRQAAGRGLQLLFYSVGIGQISSEVPQNLSASRPQDRQFILSSKKLLLSDSGFYLCAWSSPPQRGGKNIQYFGAGTRLSVL.

There are a few counts of this clone. The chain recombines TRBV4-1 with TRBJ1-1; 9 bases align to TRBD1. CDR1 and CDR2 from the germline V gene are MGHRA and YSYEKL. Losses at the gene ends were 2 bases for V and 3 bases for J; bases not matched to a gene: 4. This CDR3 is built from 15 residues. The CDR3 loop is CASSQRTGVDTEAFF. CDR3 sequence (DNA): TGCGCCAGCAGCCAAAGGACAGGGGTTGACACTGAAGCTTTCTTT.

The rearrangement uses TRBV5-1 and TRBJ2-7, with 12 bases matching TRBD1. Germline trimming cut 3 bases from V and 6 bases from J; bases unmatched to any gene: 4. The V gene's germline CDR1 is SGHRS and CDR2 YFSETQ. The CDR3 contains 14 residues. CDR3 bases: TGCGCCAGCAGCTCGGGACAGGGGGCCTCCGAGCAGTACTTC. Its translation: CASSSGQGASEQYF.

A single count supports this clone. The rearrangement links TRBV29-1 to TRBJ2-5, with a weak D call TRBD2 (5 bases). V was trimmed by 7 bases and J by 2 bases, leaving 8 bases between them. CDR3 length: 11 residues. Germline CDR1 is SQVTM and CDR2 is ANQGSEA. The CDR3 DNA follows: TGCAGCGGTAGGAGGCAAGAGACCCAGTACTTC. It codes for CSGRRQETQYF.

The rearrangement joins TRBV7-2 to TRBJ1-5, with D possibly TRBD1 on 6 matching bases. The germline V gene has CDR1 SGHTA and CDR2 FQGNSA. Trimming removed 3 bases at V and 3 bases at J, with 12 bases between. The CDR3 loop spans 15 amino acids. The CDR3: CASSLTRGANQPQHF. CDR3 sequence (DNA): TGTGCCAGCAGCTTGACCCGGGGGGCCAATCAGCCCCAGCATTTT. Drawing the rest from reference TRBV7-2 and TRBJ1-5, the complete variable domain is GAGVSQSPSNKVTEKGKDVELRCDPISGHTALYWYRQSLGQGLEFLIYFQGNSAPDKSGLPSDRFSAERTGGSVSTLTIQRTQQEDSAVYLCASSLTRGANQPQHFGDGTRLSIL.

V and J are TRBV6-5 and TRBJ1-2, with D unclear. V dropped 2 bases and J dropped 4 bases, with 8 bases sitting between them. The CDR3 is made up of 13 amino acids. CDR1 is MNHEY and CDR2 is SVGAGI in the germline V gene. The CDR3 nucleotides are TGTGCCAGCAGTTACGGTGGAGTCTATGGCTACACCTTC. Translating gives CASSYGGVYGYTF.

The chain uses TRBV30 and TRBJ2-1; TRBD2 matches at 9 bases. V was clipped by 1 base and J by 4 bases; unmatched bases: 5. Germline V CDR1 and CDR2: GTSNPN, SVGIG (reference sequence). CDR3 length: 15 residues. The CDR3 here is CAWSALAGGYNEQFF. The CDR3 bases are TGTGCCTGGAGTGCACTTGCGGGGGGGTACAATGAGCAGTTCTTC.